This is a list of T cell receptor beta chains from one sample in a study of blood T cells in healthy people across ages. MiXCR, applied by TCRdb to the 5' RACE reads, yields one record per CDR3 protein. Counted here are about 730,000 distinct CDR3 sequences, approximately 39% occurring once; the ten biggest clones make up roughly 20%. Sequencing was performed on blood. The receptors derive from a woman aged 55 to 70 in good health. CDR3s include the opening cysteine and the closing phenylalanine or tryptophan. Fields, in order: J gene, D gene, CDR3 length, V gene, clone size, CDR3 DNA, CDR3 protein. D genes are given only for firm matches. Clone size, where shown, is once, few, many, or a class for clones that have expanded.

TRBJ2-3 | TRBD1 | 11 | TRBV20-1 | few | TGCAGTGCTCCAACAGGGGCCGCGGGGTATTTT | CSAPTGAAGYF
TRBJ2-4 | . | 13 | TRBV7-8 | many | TGTGCCAGCAGCTTAAGGGGGGGAAACATTCAGTACTTC | CASSLRGGNIQYF
TRBJ2-3 | TRBD1 | 15 | TRBV7-2 | once | TGTGCCAGCAGCTCCGGGACAGGGTGGGGTCAGCCCCAGTATTTT | CASSSGTGWGQPQYF
TRBJ2-1 | . | 15 | TRBV10-1 | . | TGCGCCAGCAGTGAAAGGGCAGTTTTCCCCGATGAGCAGTTCTTC | CASSERAVFPDEQFF
TRBJ2-5 | . | 16 | TRBV14 | few | TGTGCCAGCAGCCAAGACGGGGGTATGGGGACCGGGGCCCAGTACTTC | CASSQDGGMGTGAQYF
TRBJ1-2 | . | 14 | TRBV7-2 | . | TGTGCCAACAGGGCCGGGGGAGGGAACTATGGCTACACCTTC | CANRAGGGNYGYTF
TRBJ2-3 | TRBD2 | 17 | TRBV27 | . | TGTGCCAGCAGTTTATTTAGGGGAGGGTGGGGCACAGATACGCAGTATTTT | CASSLFRGGWGTDTQYF
TRBJ2-7 | TRBD2 | 17 | TRBV24-1 | . | TGTGCCACCAGTGATTTTTTAACTAGCGGGACCGGCGATGAGCAGTACTTC | CATSDFLTSGTGDEQYF
TRBJ2-7 | . | 13 | TRBV7-2 | . | TGTGCCAGCGCGCGAAACAGCTACAATGAGCAGTACTTC | CASARNSYNEQYF
TRBJ2-5 | . | 12 | TRBV11-1 | . | TGTGCCAGCAGCTTAGCGAGAAGGGCCCAGTACTTC | CASSLARRAQYF
TRBJ2-7 | TRBD1 | 15 | TRBV28 | . | TGTGCCAGCAGTACCCCCGGGACAGGGTCCTACGAGCAGTACTTC | CASSTPGTGSYEQYF
TRBJ1-2 | TRBD1 | 15 | TRBV6-2/TRBV6-3 | few | TGTGCCAGCAGCCCCCATTCCCGACAGGGTTATGGCTACACCTTC | CASSPHSRQGYGYTF
TRBJ2-3 | TRBD2 | 14 | TRBV10-3 | . | TGTGCCGTCACTAGCGGGGGGATGACAGATACGCAGTATTTT | CAVTSGGMTDTQYF
TRBJ2-5 | . | 14 | TRBV6-5 | . | TGTGCCAGCAGGGCCCAACGGTGGCAAGAGACCCAGTACTTC | CASRAQRWQETQYF
TRBJ2-5 | . | 12 | TRBV4-3 | . | TGCGCCAGCAGCCAAGATCCCGGAGTGCAGCACTTC | CASSQDPGVQHF
TRBJ1-2 | TRBD1 | 15 | TRBV7-9 | . | TGTGCCAGCAGCTTCGAGGACAGGGGGCTAACTGGCTACACCTTC | CASSFEDRGLTGYTF
TRBJ2-7 | . | 13 | TRBV12-3/TRBV12-4 | many | TGTGCCAGCAGCGGCGGTGGTAGGCTCGAGCAGTACTTC | CASSGGGRLEQYF
TRBJ2-7 | TRBD1 | 15 | TRBV3-1 | . | TGTGCCAGCAGCCAAGAAACAGGGGCAACCTACGAGCAGTACTTC | CASSQETGATYEQYF
TRBJ2-5 | . | 15 | TRBV20-1 | once | TGCAGTGCTAGAGGGTCCAGACAAGGGATGGAGACCCAGTACTTC | CSARGSRQGMETQYF
TRBJ2-2 | . | 17 | TRBV3-1 | . | TGTGCCAGCAGCCAGGTCAGTGGACCCTCGGACACCGGGGAGCTGTTTTTT | CASSQVSGPSDTGELFF
TRBJ2-7 | TRBD2 | 14 | TRBV4-2 | . | TGTGCCAGCAGCCAAGCGGCTAGCGGGATCGAGCAGTACTTC | CASSQAASGIEQYF
TRBJ2-3 | TRBD2 | 15 | TRBV5-1 | few | TGCGCCAGCAGGGAGTTAGCGGGAATCACAGATACGCAGTATTTT | CASRELAGITDTQYF
TRBJ2-1 | . | 17 | TRBV29-1 | . | TGCAGCGTTGAAGGGGGGCACGAGGGTCTGTACTACAATGAGCAGTTCTTC | CSVEGGHEGLYYNEQFF
TRBJ2-5 | . | 13 | TRBV10-1 | . | TGCGCCAGCAGTCCGAGAGGGGAAGAGACCCAGTACTTC | CASSPRGEETQYF
TRBJ2-1 | TRBD1 | 15 | TRBV3-1 | . | TGTGCCGGCAGCCACTCCGGGACAGGGGGCTTGGAGCAGTTCTTC | CAGSHSGTGGLEQFF
TRBJ2-7 | TRBD1 | 15 | TRBV2 | . | TGTGCCAGCAGTGTCCGAGCAGGGGGAACCTACGAGCAGTACTTC | CASSVRAGGTYEQYF
TRBJ2-7 | . | 14 | TRBV28 | . | TGTGCCAGCAGTCAGGCCGGGAAGAGGTACGAGCAGTACTTC | CASSQAGKRYEQYF
TRBJ2-5 | TRBD2 | 14 | TRBV5-8 | . | TGTGCCAGCAGCAAGAGGACCGGGGGGAGTGAGCAGTACTTC | CASSKRTGGSEQYF
TRBJ2-5 | . | 13 | TRBV6-5 | few | TGTGCCAGCACCTTGAAGGGCTCCGGGATGCAGTACTTC | CASTLKGSGMQYF
TRBJ2-5 | TRBD2 | 14 | TRBV12-3/TRBV12-4 | once | TGTGCCAGCAGTTTAGGACTAGCGGGAGAGACCCTGTACTTC | CASSLGLAGETLYF
TRBJ2-4 | TRBD2 | 18 | TRBV11-2 | . | TGTGCCAGCAGCTCCATCAACGGACTAGCGGCCGCCAAAAACATTCAGTACTTC | CASSSINGLAAAKNIQYF
TRBJ2-6 | . | 15 | TRBV30 | many | TGTGCCGGCCGAGCAGGGAGCTCTGGGGCCAACGTCCTGACTTTC | CAGRAGSSGANVLTF
TRBJ2-1 | TRBD2 | 17 | TRBV24-1 | . | TGTGCCACCAGTGATTTGCAGGGACTAGCGGGCAACAATGAGCAGTTCTTC | CATSDLQGLAGNNEQFF
TRBJ2-3 | TRBD2 | 16 | TRBV7-2 | . | TGTGCCAGCAGCTTTCGACCAGCGGGAAGCACAGATACGCAGTATTTT | CASSFRPAGSTDTQYF
TRBJ2-5 | . | 13 | TRBV10-3 | . | TGTGCCATCAGTGGGAGGGCCCAAGAGACCCAGTACTTC | CAISGRAQETQYF
TRBJ2-3 | TRBD2 | 16 | TRBV3-1 | . | TGTGCCAGCAGCCAAGATCTGGTAGCTAGCGGGGATACGCAGTATTTT | CASSQDLVASGDTQYF
TRBJ2-1 | TRBD2 | 15 | TRBV7-2 | . | TGTGCCAGCAGTTTTAGCGGGAGGGCGGACAATGAGCAGTTCTTC | CASSFSGRADNEQFF
TRBJ1-2 | . | 16 | TRBV6-1 | few | TGTGCCAGCAGTGACACAGGGAACGAACAGGCGTGGGGCTACACCTTC | CASSDTGNEQAWGYTF